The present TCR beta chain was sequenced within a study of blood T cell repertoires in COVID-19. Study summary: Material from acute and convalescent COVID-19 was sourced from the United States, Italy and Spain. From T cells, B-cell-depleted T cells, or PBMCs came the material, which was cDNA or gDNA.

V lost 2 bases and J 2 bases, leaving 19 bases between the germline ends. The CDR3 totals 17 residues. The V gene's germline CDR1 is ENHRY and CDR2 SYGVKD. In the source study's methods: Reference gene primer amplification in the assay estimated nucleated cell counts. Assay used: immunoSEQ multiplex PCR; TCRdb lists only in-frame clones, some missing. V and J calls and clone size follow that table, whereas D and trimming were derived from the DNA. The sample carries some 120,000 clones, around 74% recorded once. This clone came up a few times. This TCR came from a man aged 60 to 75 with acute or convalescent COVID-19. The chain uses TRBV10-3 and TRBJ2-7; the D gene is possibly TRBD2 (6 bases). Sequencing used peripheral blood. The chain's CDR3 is CAISEPPGSMEAYEQYF. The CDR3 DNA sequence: TGTGCCATCAGTGAGCCACCCGGGAGCATGGAGGCCTACGAGCAGTACTTC.